This T cell receptor (beta chain) was identified during a study of T cell responses to AZD1222 COVID-19 vaccine. The CDR3 runs 12 residues. The V and J ends lost 1 base and 7 bases respectively, with 4 bases between them. Germline loops: CDR1 SEHNR, CDR2 FQNEAQ (reference sequence). Assay: immunoSEQ multiplex PCR; the TCRdb copy retains only in-frame clones and omits some. The table has 90,000 to 140,000 clones, 82% seen once. This chain links TRBV7-9 with TRBJ2-2; unclear D gene. This receptor was identified in an adult in good health. The sequences come from peripheral blood, collected on day 0 of AZD1222 vaccination. CDR3 residues: CASSLDIGELFF. The CDR3 nucleotides are TGTGCCAGCAGCTTAGATATCGGGGAGCTGTTTTTT.